One sample yielded the 23 T cell receptor beta chains listed below, sequenced in a study of shared clonotypes between healthy human individuals (dated by TCRdb to 2018 to 2020). Libraries were constructed by the immunoSEQ multiplex PCR assay. TCRdb took over this immuneACCESS table, retaining in-frame rearrangements with V and J assigned. Such tables are incomplete; in checked studies, under half of the missing clones stem from an unresolved V gene, and the remainder is unexplained. Counted in this sample were about 1.4 million clones; roughly 96% of them appeared once. 0.95% to 1.5% of the sample goes to the ten largest clones. Sequences were obtained from naive CD4+ T cells sorted from blood. The cell subset or site label for this specimen denotes: CD45RA+ positively selected. The receptors were sampled from a man aged 25-40 years in good health.

The gene calls are TRBV27 and TRBJ2-7; TRBD2 aligns across 7 bases. V lost 0 bases, J lost 0 bases, and 2 bases stayed unmatched. CDR1 MNHEY and CDR2 SMNVEV come from the germline V gene (reference sequence). This CDR3 is 15 amino acids long. The CDR3 is CASSLSPSGSYEQYF. CDR3 in DNA: TGTGCCAGCAGTTTATCACCTAGCGGCTCCTACGAGCAGTACTTC.

This clone was seen just once. V and J are TRBV18 and TRBJ2-3; the D gene could be TRBD1 or TRBD2 (5 bases each). V lost 2 bases, J lost 2 bases, and 14 bases lay in between. Germline lookup yields CDR1 KGHSH and CDR2 LQKENI. The length of the CDR3 is 16 residues. The CDR3 here is CASSPTPGLDTDTQYF. As DNA, the CDR3 is TGTGCCAGCTCACCAACCCCGGGGCTGGACACAGATACGCAGTATTTT.

V is TRBV15 and J is TRBJ2-7; no clear D. Germline V lookup: CDR1 LNHNV, CDR2 YYDKDF (reference sequence). Trimming took 0 bases from V and 3 from J, leaving 12 bases between them. The CDR3 extends over 15 amino acids. The CDR3: CATSRDMATNYEQYF. DNA of the CDR3: TGTGCCACCAGCAGAGATATGGCCACCAACTACGAGCAGTACTTC.

The chain links TRBV5-4 to TRBJ2-2, with 15 nucleotides matching TRBD2. The CDR3 is 18 residues long. Germline V lookup: CDR1 SGHNT, CDR2 YYREEE (reference sequence). Trimming at V came to 4 bases and at J to 6 bases, leaving 10 bases not matched to a gene. CDR3 in amino acids: CASSRGLAGGNSAGELFF. DNA of the CDR3: TGTGCCAGCAGCCGCGGACTAGCGGGAGGGAATAGTGCCGGGGAGCTGTTTTTT.

Turning to this clone: In the same sample, other DNA sequences code for this CDR3. The chain recombines TRBV7-2 with TRBJ2-1, with D perhaps matching TRBD2 (6 bases). The CDR3 is 15 residues long. Trimming pared 0 bases from V and 4 bases from J, leaving 10 bases between. The germline gives CDR1 SGHTA, CDR2 FQGNSA. DNA of the CDR3: TGTGCCAGCAGCTTAGCGGGGGGTGTGTACAATGAGCAGTTCTTC. This sequence encodes CASSLAGGVYNEQFF.

This chain uses TRBV12-5 with TRBJ1-5; possibly TRBD1 for D (5 bases). Germline assignment: CDR1 LGHNT and CDR2 FRNRAP. Trimming pared 2 bases from V and 0 bases from J, leaving 23 bases between. The length of the CDR3 is 20 residues. In DNA, the CDR3 is TGTGCTAGTGGTTTGACACACCACCGTACGGAGGGGCTTAGCAATCAGCCCCAGCATTTT. It translates to CASGLTHHRTEGLSNQPQHF. The full variable domain, in which reference TRBV12-5 and TRBJ1-5 provide the parts outside the CDR3, is DARVTQTPRHKVTEMGQEVTMRCQPILGHNTVFWYRQTMMQGLELLAYFRNRAPLDDSGMPKDRFSAEMPDATLATLKIQPSEPRDSAVYFCASGLTHHRTEGLSNQPQHFGDGTRLSIL.

The gene calls are TRBV5-6 and TRBJ2-7; no definite D call. V was shortened by 0 bases and J by 3 bases, with 16 bases between the two germline ends. CDR1 and CDR2 from the germline V gene are SGHDT and YYEEEE. This CDR3 is 16 amino acids long. DNA of the CDR3: TGTGCCAGCAGCTTGGTAGCCAGGACGTCCGGCTACGAGCAGTACTTC. Translated: CASSLVARTSGYEQYF.

This clone was seen a handful of times. The CDR3 here is CASSKGGTPKDQPQHF. DNA for the CDR3: TGTGCCAGCAGCAAAGGGGGGACACCGAAGGATCAGCCCCAGCATTTT. The chain recombines TRBV21-1 with TRBJ1-5; no check of the table's D call, TRBD1, against the DNA was made. TRBV21-1 is a pseudogene. This CDR3 has 16 residues.

The rearrangement joins TRBV5-1 to TRBJ2-5, with D tentatively TRBD1 (6 bases). The end of the DNA aligns better with TRBJ2-7, so the J call may be wrong. CDR3 length: 13 amino acids. CDR1 and CDR2 from the germline V gene are SGHRS and YFSETQ. The CDR3 bases are TGCGCCAGCAGCTTGGCCGGACAGCCCGAGCAGTACTTC. Protein sequence: CASSLAGQPEQYF.

This clone was recorded once. The chain's CDR3 is CATSEGITTEAFF. The CDR3 DNA is TGTGCCACATCGGAGGGAATCACAACTGAAGCTTTCTTT. The rearrangement joins TRBV6-1 to TRBJ1-1; no firm D call. Germline V gene lookup returns CDR1 MNHNS and CDR2 SASEGT. The V end was cut by 10 bases, the J end by 5 bases, with 17 bases between. The CDR3 has 13 residues.

The table lists this clone with a count of one. This rearrangement joins TRBV5-1 to TRBJ2-7; 9 bases are a match to TRBD2. Trimming at V came to 0 bases and at J to 0 bases, leaving 4 bases not matched to a gene. CDR3 length: 16 amino acids. Per the germline V gene, CDR1 is SGHRS and CDR2 is YFSETQ. CDR3 region: CASSLGLAGYSYEQYF. CDR3 sequence (DNA): TGCGCCAGCAGCTTGGGTCTAGCGGGGTACTCCTACGAGCAGTACTTC. The variable domain in full, completed from reference TRBV5-1 and TRBJ2-7, reads KAGVTQTPRYLIKTRGQQVTLSCSPISGHRSVSWYQQTPGQGLQFLFEYFSETQRNKGNFPGRFSGRQFSNSRSEMNVSTLELGDSALYLCASSLGLAGYSYEQYFGPGTRLTVT.

A note on this clone: Additional DNA sequences in this sample encode the identical CDR3. The chain links TRBV10-1 to TRBJ1-5, with D perhaps TRBD1 (6 bases). V dropped 0 bases and J dropped 7 bases, with 7 bases sitting between them. Germline-derived CDR1 and CDR2 are WNHNN and SYGVQD (reference sequence). The CDR3 is 13 amino acids. In DNA, the CDR3 is TGCGCCAGCAGTGAGTCTGGGGGCCAGCCCCAGCATTTT. It codes for CASSESGGQPQHF.

The chain has TRBV10-1 and TRBJ2-5; tentatively, D is TRBD1 or TRBD2 (5 bases each). The CDR3 consists of 17 residues. In germline, CDR1 is WNHNN, CDR2 SYGVQD (reference sequence). Trimming shortened V by 0 bases and J by 5 bases, and 19 bases separated the two germline ends. The CDR3 sequence is CASSESRDGRDGETQYF. The CDR3 bases are TGCGCCAGCAGTGAGTCAAGGGACGGTCGAGACGGTGAGACCCAGTACTTC.

The CDR3 DNA is TGTGCCAGCAGCTTAGTTTCGCAGGGCAATCAGCCCCAGCATTTT. Protein sequence: CASSLVSQGNQPQHF. V and J are TRBV7-2 and TRBJ1-5; D is undetermined. The V and J ends lost 1 base and 2 bases respectively, with 9 bases between them. Germline values: CDR1 SGHTA, CDR2 FQGNSA. This CDR3 region has 15 residues.

V and J are TRBV7-9 and TRBJ2-1, with a possible D match to TRBD1 (6 bases). Trimming took off 5 bases at V and 6 bases at J, with 14 bases between the two ends. The CDR3 extends over 14 amino acids. CDR1 is SEHNR, CDR2 FQNEAQ, per germline (reference sequence). The CDR3, as DNA: TGTGCCAGCAGCGCGCGGACAGTTTCCAATGAGCAGTTCTTC. It encodes CASSARTVSNEQFF. Supplemented by reference TRBV7-9 and TRBJ2-1, the full variable domain reads DTGVSQNPRHKITKRGQNVTFRCDPISEHNRLYWYRQTLGQGPEFLTYFQNEAQLEKSRLLSDRFSAERPKGSFSTLEIQRTEQGDSAMYLCASSARTVSNEQFFGPGTRLTVL.

This clone was observed a single time. The rearrangement uses TRBV27 and TRBJ1-1; D might be TRBD1 (5 bases). Germline assignment: CDR1 MNHEY and CDR2 SMNVEV (reference sequence). This CDR3 comprises 16 residues. Trimming left V 2 bases short and J 8 bases short, with 21 bases between. Written as DNA, the CDR3 is TGTGCCAGCAGTTTAAGGTTTGGGGGTCATTCCGGGGAAGCTTTCTTT. Its translation is CASSLRFGGHSGEAFF.

This chain links TRBV18 with TRBJ2-7; possibly TRBD1 for D (6 bases). This CDR3 has 15 residues. The ends were cut back, 1 base at V and 1 base at J, with 11 bases in the middle. Germline V lookup: CDR1 KGHSH, CDR2 LQKENI. CDR3 coding DNA: TGTGCCAGCTCACCACTCCACAGGGTGTCCTACGAGCAGTACTTC. Amino acids: CASSPLHRVSYEQYF.

The chain employs TRBV2 and TRBJ2-1; a possible D gene is TRBD2 (7 bases). The CDR3 length is 14 residues. Per germline, CDR1 SNHLY and CDR2 FYNNEI. V shed 8 bases and J shed 4 bases, with 15 bases lying between them. CDR3 region: CASSGGPKYNEQFF. The CDR3 DNA is TGTGCCAGCTCGGGGGGCCCAAAATACAATGAGCAGTTCTTC.

In DNA, the CDR3 is TGTGCCAGCACCAGGGGCAGGATTAATGAAAAACTGTTTTTT. Encoded protein: CASTRGRINEKLFF. The chain joins TRBV28 to TRBJ1-4; TRBD1 might be the D (6 bases). The CDR3 is 14 amino acids. Trimming took off 7 bases at V and 4 bases at J, with 13 bases between the two ends. The germline CDR1 and CDR2 sequences are MDHEN and SYDVKM.

This sequence joins TRBV7-9 and TRBJ2-2; TRBD2 aligns across 10 bases. Germline-derived CDR1 and CDR2 are SEHNR and FQNEAQ (reference sequence). This CDR3 is built from 16 residues. V lost 5 bases, J lost 1 base, and 4 bases stayed unmatched. CDR3: CASSVPSGGNTGELFF. For the CDR3, the DNA is TGTGCCAGCAGCGTGCCTAGCGGGGGGAACACCGGGGAGCTGTTTTTT.

V gene TRBV14 combines with J gene TRBJ1-2; unclear D gene. V gave up 4 bases and J gave up 4 bases, with 10 bases separating them. The CDR3 runs 13 residues. Germline V gene lookup returns CDR1 SGHDN and CDR2 FVKESK. The CDR3 loop is CASSPQPSYGYTF. Here the CDR3 DNA reads TGTGCCAGCAGCCCACAGCCTAGCTATGGCTACACCTTC.

J is TRBJ1-2 and V is TRBV18; the match to TRBD1 covers 9 bases. CDR1 is KGHSH, CDR2 LQKENI, per germline. V gave up 4 bases and J gave up 8 bases; unmatched junction bases: 8. CDR3 length equals 14 residues. The CDR3 reads CASSQLQGARGYTF. The CDR3 bases are TGTGCCAGCTCACAATTACAGGGGGCGCGGGGCTACACCTTC.

The rearrangement joins TRBV27 to TRBJ2-3, with TRBD2 matching 10 bases. The germline V gene encodes CDR1 MNHEY and CDR2 SMNVEV (reference sequence). This CDR3 is 18 amino acids long. J was trimmed by 4 bases and V by 5 bases; bases with no gene match: 15. This CDR3 is CASSPIRLAGVNPDTQYF. CDR3 sequence (DNA): TGTGCCAGCAGTCCCATCCGGCTAGCGGGGGTTAATCCAGATACGCAGTATTTT.